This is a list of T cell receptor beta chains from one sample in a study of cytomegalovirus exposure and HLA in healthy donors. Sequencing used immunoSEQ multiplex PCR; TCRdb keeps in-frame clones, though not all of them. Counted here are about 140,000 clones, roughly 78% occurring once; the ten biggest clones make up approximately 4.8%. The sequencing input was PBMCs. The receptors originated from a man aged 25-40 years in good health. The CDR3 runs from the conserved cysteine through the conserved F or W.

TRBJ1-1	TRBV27	CASSLSVTVNTEAFF
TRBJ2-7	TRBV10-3	CAISSVRDSKYEQYF
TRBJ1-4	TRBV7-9	CASSSLTGFDEKLFF
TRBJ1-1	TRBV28	CASSLQGLLLEAFF
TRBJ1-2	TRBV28	CASSLLQGSNYGYTF
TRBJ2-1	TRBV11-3	CASSLATSGRLGYNEQFF
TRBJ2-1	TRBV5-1	CASSFRGVVAGGPTYNEQFF
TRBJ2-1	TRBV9	CASSPGGSSYNEQFF
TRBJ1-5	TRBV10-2	CASRVRARDQPQHF
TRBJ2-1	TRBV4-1	CASSPEGSSYNEQFF
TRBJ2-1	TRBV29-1	CSVDGDYRYNEQFF
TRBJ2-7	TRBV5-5	CASSLAASGITYEQYF
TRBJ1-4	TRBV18	CASSRTEDEKLFF
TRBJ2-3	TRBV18	CASSLAGSTDTQYF
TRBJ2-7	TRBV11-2	CASRRPGLAVYQQYF
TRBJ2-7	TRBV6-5	CASSYSKLYEQYF
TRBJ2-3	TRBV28	CASSHRVASTDTQYF
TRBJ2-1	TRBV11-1	CASREEVAGDNEQFF
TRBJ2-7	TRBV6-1	CASSLTGVDEQYF
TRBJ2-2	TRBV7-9	CASSKARTGDTGELFF
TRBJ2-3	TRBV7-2	CASSLGTGVGTDTQYF
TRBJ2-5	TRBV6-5	CASSYSSGVEKTQYF
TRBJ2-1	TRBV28	CASSTPDYYNEQFF
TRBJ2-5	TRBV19	CASSITGSVETQYF
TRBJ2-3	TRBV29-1	CSVLGRGRLLTDTQYF
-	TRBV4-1	CASSQGLAGGYEQYF
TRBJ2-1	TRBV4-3	CASSQDIGGSVVDEQFF
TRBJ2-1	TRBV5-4	CASSLDGHREQFF
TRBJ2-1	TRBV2	CASSESGSSYNEQFF
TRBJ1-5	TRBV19	CASTGGTQPQHF
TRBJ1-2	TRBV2	CASRGMTAFVYGYTF
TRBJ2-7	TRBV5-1	CASSFPSSEQYF